What follows is one TCR beta chain and its context. The sample belongs to a study of patients and donors after allogeneic stem cell transplantation. TCRdb passed the RT-PCR reads through MiXCR, listing each CDR3 protein once. The table has approximately 37,000 distinct CDR3 sequences, more than 30% seen once. This CDR3 is built from 14 residues. Trimming shortened V by 0 bases and J by 2 bases, and 11 bases separated the two germline ends. Germline V lookup: CDR1 DFQATT, CDR2 SNEGSKA (reference sequence). Sequencing was done on a sample of blood, either unsorted or a sorted T cell fraction (not recorded which). The sequence came from a human donor who was either an allogeneic HSCT recipient or a stem cell or donor lymphocyte infusion donor (not recorded which). It is not recorded whose cells these are; they may come from a transplant donor. This sequence joins TRBV20-1 and TRBJ2-7; the D gene is possibly TRBD2 (5 bases). CDR3 in amino acids: CSARDGRATYEQYF. DNA of the CDR3: TGCAGTGCTAGAGATGGGCGGGCCACCTACGAGCAGTACTTC.